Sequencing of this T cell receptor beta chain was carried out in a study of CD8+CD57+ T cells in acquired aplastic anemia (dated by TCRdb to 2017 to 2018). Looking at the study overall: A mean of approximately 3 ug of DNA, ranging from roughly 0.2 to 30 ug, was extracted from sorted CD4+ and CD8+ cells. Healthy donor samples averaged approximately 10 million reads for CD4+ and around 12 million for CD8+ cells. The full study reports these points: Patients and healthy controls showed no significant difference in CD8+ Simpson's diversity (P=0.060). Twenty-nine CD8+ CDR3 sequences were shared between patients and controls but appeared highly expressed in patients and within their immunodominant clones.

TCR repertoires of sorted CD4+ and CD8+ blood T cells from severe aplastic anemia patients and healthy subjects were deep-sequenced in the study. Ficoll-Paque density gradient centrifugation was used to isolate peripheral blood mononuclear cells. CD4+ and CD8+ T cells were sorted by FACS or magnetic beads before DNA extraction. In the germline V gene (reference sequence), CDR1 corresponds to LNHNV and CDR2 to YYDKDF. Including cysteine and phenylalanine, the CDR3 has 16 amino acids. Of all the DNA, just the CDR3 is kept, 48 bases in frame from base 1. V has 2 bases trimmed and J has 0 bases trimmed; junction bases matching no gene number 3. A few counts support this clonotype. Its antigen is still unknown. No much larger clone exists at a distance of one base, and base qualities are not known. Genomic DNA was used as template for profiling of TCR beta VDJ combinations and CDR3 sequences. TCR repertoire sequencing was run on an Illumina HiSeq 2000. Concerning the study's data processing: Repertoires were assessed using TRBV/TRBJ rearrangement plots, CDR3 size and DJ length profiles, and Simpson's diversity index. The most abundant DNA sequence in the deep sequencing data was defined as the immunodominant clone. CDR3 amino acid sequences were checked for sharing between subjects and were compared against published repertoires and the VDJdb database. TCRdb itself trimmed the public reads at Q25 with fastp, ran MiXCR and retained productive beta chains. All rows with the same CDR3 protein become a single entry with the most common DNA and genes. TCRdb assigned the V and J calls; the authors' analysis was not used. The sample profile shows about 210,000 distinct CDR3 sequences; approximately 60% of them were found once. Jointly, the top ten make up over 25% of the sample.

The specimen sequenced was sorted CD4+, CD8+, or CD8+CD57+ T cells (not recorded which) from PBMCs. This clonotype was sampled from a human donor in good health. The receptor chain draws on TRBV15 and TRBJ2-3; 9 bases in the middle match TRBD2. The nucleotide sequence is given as TGTGCCACCAGCAGACCTAGCGGGATAAGCACAGATACGCAGTATTTT. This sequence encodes CATSRPSGISTDTQYF.